One sample yielded the 30 T cell receptor beta chains listed below, sequenced in a study of blood T cell repertoires in COVID-19 (TCRdb year 2020). Receptor libraries were prepared by the immunoSEQ multiplex PCR assay. TCRdb retrieved this table from immuneACCESS and kept in-frame rearrangements only. Not all clones are present; in checked studies, unresolved V genes account for under half, and no reason is known for the remainder. In this sample the table shows approximately 140,000 clones, 88% of which occur a single time. About 10% of the sample is in the top ten clones. Source material: peripheral blood. Every receptor here comes from a man aged 55-75 years with active or convalescent COVID-19.

The rearrangement joins TRBV6-2 or TRBV6-3 to TRBJ2-7; 10 positions agree with TRBD2. Per germline, CDR1 MNHEY and CDR2 SVGEGT. The CDR3 covers 14 residues. V gave up 2 bases and J gave up 10 bases; unmatched junction bases: 8. The CDR3 sequence is CASSYRSGRAGQYF. CDR3 DNA sequence: TGTGCCAGCAGTTACCGGAGCGGGAGGGCGGGCCAGTACTTC.

The genes are TRBV29-1 and TRBJ1-3; 7 nucleotides line up with TRBD1. The germline gives CDR1 SQVTM, CDR2 ANQGSEA. The CDR3 is made up of 14 amino acids. After removal of 1 base from V and 2 bases from J, the junction contained 2 bases not matched to a gene. The CDR3 nucleotides are TGCAGCGTTGAAGCGCAGGGGGCTGGAAACACCATATATTTT. This translates into CSVEAQGAGNTIYF.

V is TRBV4-1 and J is TRBJ1-4; the match to TRBD1 covers 7 bases. This CDR3 has 16 residues. Looked up from germline, CDR1 is MGHRA and CDR2 is YSYEKL. The V segment lost 1 base and the J segment 7 bases; nucleotides outside the gene matches: 9. This CDR3 is CASSQAEGTAIEKLFF. CDR3 coding DNA: TGCGCCAGCAGCCAAGCAGAGGGGACAGCTATTGAAAAACTGTTTTTT.

The chain uses TRBV28 and TRBJ1-1, with 7 bases matching TRBD1. V shed 7 bases and J 1 base; nucleotides not matched to a gene: 12. The germline gives CDR1 MDHEN, CDR2 SYDVKM. The CDR3 has 16 amino acids. The CDR3 reads CASKIPQGQKNTEAFF. CDR3 bases: TGTGCCAGCAAAATCCCACAGGGGCAAAAGAACACTGAAGCTTTCTTT. Full variable domain (outside the CDR3, taken from reference TRBV28 and TRBJ1-1): DVKVTQSSRYLVKRTGEKVFLECVQDMDHENMFWYRQDPGLGLRLIYFSYDVKMKEKGDIPEGYSVSREKKERFSLILESASTNQTSMYLCASKIPQGQKNTEAFFGQGTRLTVV.

This chain joins TRBV18 and TRBJ1-5; no definite D call. Germline assignment: CDR1 KGHSH and CDR2 LQKENI. The CDR3 contains 17 residues. The ends were cut back, 2 bases at V and 2 bases at J, with 16 bases in the middle. CDR3 loop: CASSPFDVRGGNQPQHF. For the CDR3, the DNA is TGTGCCAGCTCACCATTCGACGTACGGGGTGGCAATCAGCCCCAGCATTTT.

The J gene is TRBJ2-4, the V gene TRBV3-1 (or the pseudogene TRBV3-2); D is perhaps TRBD2 (5 bases). Looked up from germline, CDR1 is LGHDT and CDR2 is YNNKEL (reference sequence). Trimming left V 1 base short and J 12 bases short, with 13 bases between. This CDR3 is built from 13 residues. In nucleotides, the CDR3 is TGTGCCAGCAGCCAAGGGGAGTGGAGCCGTCAGTACTTC. This encodes CASSQGEWSRQYF.

CDR3 DNA: TGTGCCAGCAAGTCGCGACAGGGGTCCTACGAGCAGTACTTC. This sequence encodes CASKSRQGSYEQYF. The V call is TRBV28, the J call TRBJ2-7; 8 bases are shared with TRBD1. Looked up from germline, CDR1 is MDHEN and CDR2 is SYDVKM. V was pared by 7 bases and J by 1 base, with 6 bases of the junction left unmatched. This CDR3 comprises 14 residues.

The rearrangement joins TRBV28 to TRBJ2-7; 8 nucleotides line up with TRBD1. The CDR3 has 14 residues. Germline trimming cut 4 bases from V and 5 bases from J; bases unmatched to any gene: 7. In germline, CDR1 is MDHEN, CDR2 SYDVKM. DNA for the CDR3: TGTGCCAGCAGTTCAGGGGCAGGGGGCCACGAGCAGTACTTC. This encodes CASSSGAGGHEQYF.

This clone was counted between two and nine times. In the same sample, other DNA sequences code for this CDR3. The chain is built from TRBV19 and TRBJ1-2; D possibly corresponds to TRBD1 (6 bases). This CDR3 is built from 12 residues. Germline CDR1 reads LNHDA; CDR2 reads SQIVND (reference sequence). Between the trimmed V and J ends, which lost 4 bases and 3 bases, there was a span of 6 bases. CDR3 nucleotide sequence: TGTGCCAGTAGTACAGGGGACTATGGCTACACCTTC. Its protein product is CASSTGDYGYTF.

This chain joins TRBV27 and TRBJ2-1; 10 bases align to TRBD1. Unmatched junction bases numbered 2, after V lost 9 bases and J lost 0 bases. Germline V lookup: CDR1 MNHEY, CDR2 SMNVEV (reference sequence). The CDR3 covers 14 residues. CDR3 in DNA: TGTGCCAGTCGGACAGGGGGCTCCTACAATGAGCAGTTCTTC. Protein sequence: CASRTGGSYNEQFF.

This clone was recorded a few times. The V call is TRBV24-1, the J call TRBJ1-2; D is possibly TRBD1 (6 bases). V dropped 6 bases and J dropped 0 bases, with 7 bases sitting between them. CDR3 size: 13 residues. CDR1 and CDR2 from the germline V gene are KGHDR and SFDVKD. The CDR3 region has the DNA TGTGCCACCAGTAAGGGGGCTAACTATGGCTACACCTTC. Residues: CATSKGANYGYTF.

The J gene is TRBJ2-3, the V gene TRBV7-6, with 9 nucleotides matching TRBD1. The germline V gene encodes CDR1 SGHVS and CDR2 FNYEAQ. The CDR3 length is 16 residues. V lost 5 bases, J lost 3 bases, and 9 bases stayed unmatched. CDR3 bases: TGTGCCAGCAGCCCCCCCGGGACAGGGAGGACAGATACGCAGTATTTT. Amino acid sequence: CASSPPGTGRTDTQYF.

The chain combines TRBV6-5 with TRBJ1-2, with a possible D match to TRBD1 (5 bases). The CDR3 totals 13 residues. V was trimmed by 5 bases and J by 6 bases, leaving 13 bases between them. In germline, CDR1 is MNHEY, CDR2 SVGAGI. CDR3 sequence (DNA): TGTGCCAGCAGTAATCCCCAGGGAAATGGCTACACCTTC. This sequence encodes CASSNPQGNGYTF.

The gene calls are TRBV30 and TRBJ2-7; 8 bases map to TRBD2. The CDR3 is made up of 14 amino acids. V was clipped by 1 base and J by 0 bases; unmatched bases: 2. The germline V gene has CDR1 GTSNPN and CDR2 SVGIG (reference sequence). The CDR3 DNA reads TGTGCCTGGAGTGCGGGAGGGAGCTCCTACGAGCAGTACTTC. Translating it yields CAWSAGGSSYEQYF.

This chain joins TRBV10-1 and TRBJ2-3, with 11 positions matching TRBD1. The germline V gene has CDR1 WNHNN and CDR2 SYGVQD (reference sequence). The CDR3 has 15 amino acids. The J segment lost 8 bases and the V segment lost 10 bases, leaving 14 bases of the junction unmatched. CDR3 amino acids: CATNSPGQGEGTQYF. As DNA, the CDR3 is TGCGCCACCAATTCCCCGGGACAGGGGGAAGGTACGCAGTATTTT.

The rearrangement uses TRBV5-4 and TRBJ2-3; no clear D gene. From germline, CDR1 is SGHNT and CDR2 YYREEE (reference sequence). The germline V and J ends were trimmed by 0 bases and 1 base, with 12 bases remaining between them. The CDR3 covers 16 residues. The CDR3 DNA reads as TGTGCCAGCAGCTTGGCCGTCGGAGAGGGCACAGATACGCAGTATTTT. Its translation: CASSLAVGEGTDTQYF.

The genes are TRBV11-3 and TRBJ1-1; D is undetermined. The CDR3 is 14 residues long. Trimming stripped 1 base from V and 0 bases from J, with 6 bases between. The germline V gene has CDR1 SGHNT and CDR2 YENEEA. The CDR3 here is CASSLGGMNTEAFF. The CDR3 nucleotides are TGTGCCAGCAGCTTAGGAGGAATGAACACTGAAGCTTTCTTT.

V gene TRBV19 combines with J gene TRBJ2-3; no definite D call. V lost 10 bases to trimming and J lost 0 bases, with 14 bases between them. Germline V gene lookup returns CDR1 LNHDA and CDR2 SQIVND (reference sequence). This CDR3 has 14 residues. The CDR3 DNA is TGTGCCACCTCCCTCAGGCTCAGCACAGATACGCAGTATTTT. This sequence encodes CATSLRLSTDTQYF.

The rearrangement uses TRBV6-5 and TRBJ1-6; D is uncertain. Trimming took 6 bases from V and 9 from J, leaving 12 bases between them. The V gene's germline CDR1 is MNHEY and CDR2 SVGAGI. The CDR3 spans 13 residues. CDR3 bases: TGTGCCAGCAGCCCCGGCGGGCGTTCACCCCTCCACTTT. As protein: CASSPGGRSPLHF.

The V and J genes are TRBV21-1 and TRBJ2-1; the table assigns TRBD2, which was not confirmed against the DNA. TRBV21-1 is recorded as a pseudogene. The CDR3 has 18 residues. The CDR3 nucleotides are TGTGCCAGCAGCAAACAGCCTAGCGGGGAGAGCTCCTACAATGAGCAGTTCTTC. Protein product: CASSKQPSGESSYNEQFF.

V is TRBV14 and J is TRBJ2-5; 13 bases line up with TRBD2. J gave up 4 bases and V 4 bases, and 3 bases lay outside the gene matches. Germline CDR1 and CDR2: SGHDN and FVKESK. The CDR3 totals 15 residues. The CDR3 DNA is TGTGCCAGCAGCCTCGGACTAGCGGGAGTAGAGACCCAGTACTTC. Encoded protein: CASSLGLAGVETQYF.

The V and J genes are TRBV6-6 and TRBJ1-1; 10 nucleotides line up with TRBD1. Germline values: CDR1 MNHNY, CDR2 SVGAGI (reference sequence). This CDR3 spans 15 amino acids. V shed 4 bases and J 11 bases; nucleotides not matched to a gene: 13. As DNA, the CDR3 is TGTGCCAGCAGTTCCCCGGGACAGGGGTCGTTAGATGCTTTCTTT. Protein product: CASSSPGQGSLDAFF.

A single count supports this clone. The CDR3 loop is CASSSDTGRNSPLHF. The CDR3 nucleotides read TGTGCCAGCAGCTCGGATACAGGCCGTAATTCACCCCTCCACTTT. The chain links TRBV5-5 to TRBJ1-6, with D maybe TRBD1 (5 bases). Trimming left V 3 bases short and J 6 bases short, with 13 bases between. The germline CDR1 and CDR2 sequences are SGHKS and YYEKEE (reference sequence). The CDR3 contains 15 residues.

The V and J genes are TRBV7-2 and TRBJ1-5; unclear D gene. V shed 3 bases and J shed 2 bases, with 5 bases lying between them. The CDR3 contains 13 residues. CDR1 SGHTA and CDR2 FQGNSA come from the germline V gene. In DNA, the CDR3 is TGTGCCAGCAGCTTGAGGGGCAATCAGCCCCAGCATTTT. Its protein is CASSLRGNQPQHF.

The chain carries TRBV4-2 and TRBJ1-5; D is unclear. Trimming took off 1 base at V and 0 bases at J, with 10 bases between the two ends. Germline loops: CDR1 LGHNA, CDR2 YNFKEQ. The CDR3 has 16 amino acids. Written as DNA, the CDR3 is TGTGCCAGCAGCCAAGTTGCACACCATAGCAATCAGCCCCAGCATTTT. Translating it yields CASSQVAHHSNQPQHF.

Here the CDR3 DNA reads TGTGCCAGCAGCCCGAAGGCGGGGACTAGCAGATACAATGAGCAGTTCTTC. This sequence encodes CASSPKAGTSRYNEQFF. J is TRBJ2-1 and V is TRBV4-2, with 9 positions matching TRBD2. The CDR3 has 17 amino acids. Trimming removed 4 bases from V and 4 bases from J; junction bases left unmatched: 11. CDR1 LGHNA and CDR2 YNFKEQ come from the germline V gene.

The J gene is TRBJ2-7, the V gene TRBV11-2; D is unresolved. The length of the CDR3 is 13 residues. Trimming took 1 base from V and 8 from J, leaving 12 bases between them. Per the germline V gene, CDR1 is SGHAT and CDR2 is FQNNGV. DNA for the CDR3: TGTGCCAGCAGCTTAGGCCCGGATAGCCAGCAGTACTTC. Translation gives CASSLGPDSQQYF.

The chain combines TRBV7-2 with TRBJ2-1; 7 nucleotides align to TRBD2. Germline V CDR1 and CDR2: SGHTA, FQGNSA. J lost 8 bases, V lost 1 base, and 11 bases had no gene match. The CDR3 has 16 residues. CDR3 in amino acids: CASSLDRWEGQDEQFF. The CDR3 nucleotides are TGTGCCAGCAGCTTAGATAGGTGGGAGGGCCAGGATGAGCAGTTCTTC. Complete variable domain (other parts from reference TRBV7-2 and TRBJ2-1): GAGVSQSPSNKVTEKGKDVELRCDPISGHTALYWYRQSLGQGLEFLIYFQGNSAPDKSGLPSDRFSAERTGGSVSTLTIQRTQQEDSAVYLCASSLDRWEGQDEQFFGPGTRLTVL.

The rearrangement links TRBV12-1 to TRBJ1-2; the table assigns TRBD1, which was not confirmed against the DNA. TRBV12-1 is a pseudogene segment. There are 17 residues in the CDR3. In DNA, the CDR3 is TGTGCCAGCAGCTCCTCGAAAAGGACAGGGGAAGACGCTGGCTACACCTTC. Amino acid sequence: CASSSSKRTGEDAGYTF.

The V call is TRBV6-5, the J call TRBJ2-1; TRBD1 is a possible D gene (6 bases). V was clipped by 10 bases and J by 0 bases, with 10 bases between them. Germline V gene data show CDR1 as MNHEY and CDR2 as SVGAGI. The CDR3 consists of 13 residues. CDR3 nucleotides: TGTGCCACACAGGGAAGCTCCTACAATGAGCAGTTCTTC. Translating gives CATQGSSYNEQFF.